These T cell receptor beta chains were read from a single sample in a study of OX40 agonist ivuxolimab in advanced cancers. The repertoire was sequenced with immunoSEQ multiplex PCR; TCRdb's copy has only in-frame clones and lacks some. The sample records approximately 88,000 clones, more than 70% being singletons. The sequencing here drew on CD4+ or CD8+ T cells sorted from blood, taken in a trial of the OX40 agonist ivuxolimab. These receptors all stem from an adult with an advanced solid tumor such as melanoma, head and neck, liver or kidney cancer. The CDR3 runs from the conserved cysteine through the conserved F or W.

TRBJ2-7,TRBV7-2,11,CASSLDYEQYF
TRBJ1-2,TRBV23-1,17,CASSQFGRAYGGYGYTF
TRBJ2-1,TRBV5-4,15,CASSLAGTRANEQFF
TRBJ2-2,TRBV9,17,CASSADEEGARTGELFF
TRBJ1-2,TRBV6-6,14,CASSLDRARYGYTF
TRBJ1-5,TRBV6-1,17,CASSEGQLGYSNQPQHF
TRBJ1-2,TRBV29-1,12,CSVVQERYGYTF
TRBJ2-3,TRBV19,16,CASSIGRGGGTDTQYF
TRBJ1-2,TRBV28,14,CASSTHRGLYGYTF
TRBJ2-2,TRBV30,14,CAWSVRQYTGELFF
TRBJ1-2,TRBV6-5,15,CASNNPTEGSYGYTF
TRBJ2-6,TRBV27,18,CASSLRAGTSSGANVLTF
TRBJ2-7,TRBV6-5,14,CASTDGVRGYEQYF
TRBJ1-2,TRBV6-6,16,CASSPALDGKNYGYTF
TRBJ2-3,TRBV5-1,17,CASSLEGRGISTDTQYF
TRBJ2-1,TRBV6-1,14,CASSVTSSNNEQFF
TRBJ1-4,TRBV11-2,15,CASSLVLDRAGKLFF
TRBJ2-5,TRBV9,13,CLESGALMETQYF
TRBJ2-5,TRBV7-6,14,CASSQNRGRETQYF
TRBJ2-7,TRBV6-6,15,CASSPRDRGTYEQYF
TRBJ2-7,TRBV6-1,14,CASSLRTSRYEQYF
TRBJ2-1,TRBV18,14,CASSPQTANNEQFF
TRBJ1-2,TRBV5-6,13,CASSERGGRGYTF
TRBJ2-1,TRBV7-7,12,CASSLVEGEQFF
TRBJ2-3,TRBV19,17,CASRQGQGARWRDTQYF
TRBJ2-1,TRBV9,13,CASSVGPYNEQFF
TRBJ2-5,TRBV5-1,13,CASSFGPQETQYF
TRBJ1-1,TRBV7-2,14,CASSLEAPDPEAFF
TRBJ2-1,TRBV2,15,CASRLLAGANNEQFF
TRBJ2-7,TRBV6-5,14,CASSYGDRAYEQYF
TRBJ1-2,TRBV28,14,CASSSRDRGYGYTF
TRBJ2-7,TRBV6-6,15,CASSYPQGPLYEQYF
TRBJ2-3,TRBV7-3,14,CASSPGLAVDTQYF
TRBJ2-6,TRBV7-8,16,CASSPDRAGGANVLTF
TRBJ2-5,TRBV21-1,16,CASSNPMDETLGTQYF
TRBJ2-7,TRBV27,13,CASGAGQGFMQYF
TRBJ2-7,TRBV15,14,CATSRDRAGYEQYF
TRBJ2-6,TRBV19,16,CASSTRGAAGANVLTF
TRBJ2-6,TRBV10-1,15,CASSESGVGANVLTF
TRBJ1-1,TRBV6-1,13,CASILNLGTEAFF
TRBJ1-1,TRBV10-3,12,CAYRQAQVKAFF
TRBJ2-5,TRBV18,14,CASSPSGRGETQYF
TRBJ2-2,TRBV5-4,15,CASSLELGNTGELFF
TRBJ2-3,TRBV4-2,16,CASSQAAGGGTDTQYF
TRBJ1-5,TRBV5-5,18,CASSLGTGNIGSNQPQHF
TRBJ1-1,TRBV6-1,14,CASTEDSGFGEAFF
TRBJ2-5,TRBV5-1,12,CASSKGQETQYF
TRBJ1-2,TRBV6-1,12,CASSEGGYGYTF
TRBJ1-1,TRBV5-4,15,CASSLESGQGFGAFF
TRBJ2-2,TRBV7-2,16,CASSLGAPPGTGELFF
TRBJ2-2,TRBV19,13,CASIARVTGELFF
TRBJ2-5,TRBV2,12,CASQYLAETQYF
TRBJ2-5,TRBV5-1,15,CASSLASGIQETQYF
TRBJ1-1,TRBV11-2,14,CASSSVRGNTEAFF
TRBJ1-4,TRBV19,14,CASSRGVVGEKLFF
TRBJ1-2,TRBV4-3,16,CASSQDAGRGQRGYTF
TRBJ2-7,TRBV11-3,14,CASSPRDGGGEQYF